Below, 30 T cell receptor beta chains from the same sample are listed, as sequenced in a study of blood T cell repertoires in COVID-19. Clones were read by immunoSEQ multiplex PCR, and TCRdb kept only the in-frame ones, dropping some. The repertoire holds about 55,000 clones, with 90% as singletons. Sequencing was performed on peripheral blood. Every receptor here comes from a human donor with active COVID-19. The donor label of this sample is uncertain.

The CDR3 reads CASSPVPGQGAADTQYF. Written as DNA, the CDR3 is TGTGCCAGCAGCCCAGTCCCGGGACAGGGGGCGGCAGATACGCAGTATTTT. The genes are TRBV7-9 and TRBJ2-3, with 12 bases that match TRBD1. The CDR3 consists of 17 residues. V lost 5 bases and J lost 4; bases outside the gene matches: 10. CDR1 is SEHNR and CDR2 is FQNEAQ in the germline V gene (reference sequence).

A few counts support this clone. This chain connects TRBV6-4 to TRBJ2-3, with a weak D call TRBD2 (5 bases). CDR3 length equals 14 residues. Trimming removed 2 bases from V and 3 bases from J, with 9 bases in between. Germline V lookup: CDR1 MRHNA, CDR2 SNTAGT. The DNA of the CDR3 is TGTGCCAGCAGTGACGGAAGGGAGACAGATACGCAGTATTTT. As protein: CASSDGRETDTQYF.

V gene TRBV6-5 combines with J gene TRBJ2-1; 8 bases map to TRBD2. From germline, CDR1 is MNHEY and CDR2 SVGAGI. The CDR3 is made up of 15 amino acids. The V and J ends lost 5 bases and 4 bases, in that order; junction bases with no gene match: 7. The CDR3 bases are TGTGCCAGCAGTAAGCCGGGACTAGAATACAATGAGCAGTTCTTC. Amino acid sequence: CASSKPGLEYNEQFF.

The rearrangement joins TRBV7-3 to TRBJ2-1, with D possibly TRBD2 on 6 matching bases. The ends were cut back, 2 bases at V and 0 bases at J, with 11 bases in the middle. The CDR3 sequence is 16 residues long. Looked up from germline, CDR1 is SGHTA and CDR2 is FQGTGA. For the CDR3, the DNA is TGTGCCAGCAGCTTATCCGGGAGCAACTCCTACAATGAGCAGTTCTTC. Amino acid sequence: CASSLSGSNSYNEQFF.

The rearrangement uses TRBV27 and TRBJ2-1; 8 bases align to TRBD2. In germline, CDR1 is MNHEY, CDR2 SMNVEV (reference sequence). CDR3 length: 16 residues. The ends lost 7 bases at V and 6 bases at J; junction bases unmatched: 14. The CDR3 DNA sequence: TGTGCCAGCACCCCCGGGGGGGGAGAATTAGTCAATGAGCAGTTCTTC. Protein sequence: CASTPGGGELVNEQFF.

This clone was seen a handful of times. The chain has TRBV6-5 and TRBJ1-5; 9 nucleotides agree with TRBD1. The CDR3 spans 16 residues. In germline, CDR1 is MNHEY, CDR2 SVGAGI. Unmatched junction bases numbered 6, after V lost 1 base and J lost 5 bases. The CDR3 DNA follows: TGTGCCAGCAGTTACTTGGGGACAGGGTTAGATCAGCCCCAGCATTTT. It translates to CASSYLGTGLDQPQHF.

The V and J genes are TRBV7-9 and TRBJ2-7, with 9 bases that match TRBD1. The germline V gene encodes CDR1 SEHNR and CDR2 FQNEAQ (reference sequence). The CDR3 is 16 amino acids. The V and J ends lost 4 bases and 3 bases, in that order; junction bases with no gene match: 10. CDR3 bases: TGTGCCAGCAGCTCCACCCGCGGGACAGGGAACTACGAGCAGTACTTC. Its protein product is CASSSTRGTGNYEQYF.

The V and J genes are TRBV28 and TRBJ2-1; D is unclear. CDR1 MDHEN and CDR2 SYDVKM come from the germline V gene. The CDR3 length is 11 residues. V dropped 6 bases and J dropped 9 bases, with 9 bases sitting between them. Here the CDR3 DNA reads TGTGCCAGCAGGATCGGTGTTGAGCAGTTCTTC. This gives the protein CASRIGVEQFF.

The chain employs TRBV29-1 and TRBJ2-7; maybe TRBD2 (5 bases). The CDR3 totals 14 residues. V was cut by 4 bases and J by 6 bases, with 19 bases left in between. CDR1 is SQVTM and CDR2 is ANQGSEA in the germline V gene. DNA for the CDR3: TGCAGCGTTGCCAGCGGCAGAGCGACCTCCGAGCAGTACTTC. Translation: CSVASGRATSEQYF.

The chain couples TRBV10-3 to TRBJ2-7; TRBD1 matches at 7 bases. The J segment lost 3 bases and the V segment lost 4 bases, leaving 9 bases of the junction unmatched. The CDR3 has 15 residues. From germline, CDR1 is ENHRY and CDR2 SYGVKD. The CDR3 coding sequence is TGTGCCATCAGTGGCGGTACAGGGGTCAACTACGAGCAGTACTTC. It specifies CAISGGTGVNYEQYF.

For this clone: Its ends do not fully match the called genes, so a read error is possible. This sequence joins TRBV7-7 and TRBJ2-5, with TRBD2 matching over 7 bases. The germline gives CDR1 SSHAT, CDR2 FNYEAQ (reference sequence). The CDR3 runs 15 residues. CDR3 region: CASSRRERPQETQYF. In DNA, the CDR3 is TGTGCTAGCAGCCGGCGGGAGAGGCCCCAAGAGACCCAGTACTTC.

The chain is built from TRBV9 and TRBJ2-3; 11 bases match TRBD2. Trimming cost V 0 bases and J 2 bases; bases outside gene matches: 5. Germline V gene data show CDR1 as SGDLS and CDR2 as YYNGEE. The CDR3 length is 17 residues. This chain's CDR3 is CASSVGSGLAVTDTQYF. CDR3 DNA: TGTGCCAGCAGCGTAGGATCGGGACTAGCGGTCACAGATACGCAGTATTTT.

Only a few counts were recorded for this clone. CDR3 bases: TGTGCCAGCAGTTACGTAGGGGGACAGCTCAATGGCTACACCTTC. Protein: CASSYVGGQLNGYTF. This chain links TRBV6-5 with TRBJ1-2; TRBD1 agrees at 7 bases. The junction had 9 bases not matched to a gene; V was cut back by 2 bases and J by 6 bases. This CDR3 has 15 residues. Germline values: CDR1 MNHEY, CDR2 SVGAGI.

This chain uses TRBV4-2 with TRBJ1-5; D remains unclear. CDR3 size: 15 residues. Trimming took off 4 bases at V and 4 bases at J, with 14 bases between the two ends. From germline, CDR1 is LGHNA and CDR2 YNFKEQ. The CDR3 DNA reads as TGTGCCAGCAGCCCGAAGCCACAGACAAATCAGCCCCAGCATTTT. This gives the protein CASSPKPQTNQPQHF.

The chain recombines TRBV6-5 with TRBJ2-7, with D perhaps matching TRBD2 (5 bases). CDR3 length: 15 amino acids. From germline, CDR1 is MNHEY and CDR2 SVGAGI. V was trimmed by 4 bases and J by 6 bases, leaving 19 bases between them. DNA of the CDR3: TGTGCCAGCAGTTCGATACTAGTCGCTCCTGCCGAGCAGTACTTC. The encoded protein is CASSSILVAPAEQYF.

This chain connects TRBV5-1 to TRBJ1-1, with D unclear. The CDR3 contains 13 residues. V lost 1 base, J lost 5 bases, and 9 bases lay in between. Germline V gene lookup returns CDR1 SGHRS and CDR2 YFSETQ. The CDR3 nucleotides read TGCGCCAGCAGCTTGTCCGACGGGACTGAAGCTTTCTTT. Translation gives CASSLSDGTEAFF. The full variable domain, its missing parts supplied by reference TRBV5-1 and TRBJ1-1, is KAGVTQTPRYLIKTRGQQVTLSCSPISGHRSVSWYQQTPGQGLQFLFEYFSETQRNKGNFPGRFSGRQFSNSRSEMNVSTLELGDSALYLCASSLSDGTEAFFGQGTRLTVV.

The genes are TRBV3-1 (or the pseudogene TRBV3-2) and TRBJ2-4, with 12 bases identical to TRBD2. This CDR3 region has 18 residues. The J segment lost 0 bases and the V segment lost 2 bases, leaving 5 bases of the junction unmatched. Germline values: CDR1 LGHDT, CDR2 YNNKEL (reference sequence). The CDR3 DNA follows: TGTGCCAGCAGCCAACTAGCGGGAGGGCCCCAAGCCAAAAACATTCAGTACTTC. It encodes CASSQLAGGPQAKNIQYF.

In its sample, this clone was seen once. V usage is TRBV19 and J usage is TRBJ1-2, with D hard to call. The CDR3 runs to 11 residues. Trimming took off 5 bases at V and 4 bases at J, with 5 bases between the two ends. Germline CDR1 LNHDA, CDR2 SQIVND (reference sequence). CDR3 nucleotides: TGTGCCAGTAGTCCACTCTATGGCTACACCTTC. Its protein is CASSPLYGYTF.

The chain has TRBV5-1 and TRBJ1-2, with a tentative D call TRBD1 (6 bases). The CDR3 covers 15 residues. Germline lookup yields CDR1 SGHRS and CDR2 YFSETQ. Trimming removed 0 bases at V and 8 bases at J, with 17 bases between. The CDR3 DNA sequence: TGCGCCAGCAGCTTGGACCCTGGGGGCTGGGACGGCTACACCTTC. The encoded protein is CASSLDPGGWDGYTF.

The chain employs TRBV10-3 and TRBJ2-7; 8 bases are shared with TRBD2. Trimming removed 4 bases from V and 8 bases from J; junction bases left unmatched: 10. The germline V gene has CDR1 ENHRY and CDR2 SYGVKD. The CDR3 is 14 residues long. The CDR3 DNA sequence: TGTGCCATCAGTGTGGCTAGCGGGCCGGGGAAGCAGTACTTC. Translation gives CAISVASGPGKQYF.

This clone occurred once. The V and J genes are TRBV3-1 (or the pseudogene TRBV3-2) and TRBJ2-5, with D perhaps matching TRBD2 (6 bases). The V gene lost 4 bases and the J gene lost 3 bases, with 12 bases spanning the gap. This CDR3 has 14 residues. Germline V CDR1 and CDR2: LGHDT, YNNKEL (reference sequence). The CDR3 protein is CASSPAAGKETQYF. As DNA, the CDR3 is TGTGCCAGCAGCCCCGCCGCGGGAAAAGAGACCCAGTACTTC.

This clone is categorized as medium-sized. The chain recombines TRBV10-3 with TRBJ1-1, with 10 bases aligning to TRBD1. V shed 0 bases and J 6 bases; nucleotides not matched to a gene: 4. CDR3 length: 15 amino acids. The germline V gene has CDR1 ENHRY and CDR2 SYGVKD. For the CDR3, the DNA is TGTGCCATCAGTGAGTCGGAGACAGGGGGCTCTGAAGCTTTCTTT. It yields the protein CAISESETGGSEAFF.

Of note for this clone: Different DNA sequences within this sample yield the same CDR3. The genes are TRBV7-2 and TRBJ2-1, with 8 bases identical to TRBD1. The ends lost 5 bases at V and 0 bases at J; junction bases unmatched: 3. This CDR3 is built from 15 residues. Germline CDR1 is SGHTA and CDR2 is FQGNSA. The CDR3 DNA reads TGTGCCAGCAGCCCCGACAGGGGCTCCTACAATGAGCAGTTCTTC. It specifies CASSPDRGSYNEQFF.

The chain couples TRBV7-2 to TRBJ1-2; 7 nucleotides align to TRBD1. V was pared by 0 bases and J by 7 bases, with 8 bases of the junction left unmatched. The CDR3 runs to 15 residues. Germline-derived CDR1 and CDR2 are SGHTA and FQGNSA. CDR3 residues: CASSLAGRGRGGYTF. As DNA, the CDR3 is TGTGCCAGCAGCTTAGCGGGTAGGGGGCGAGGTGGCTACACCTTC.

The chain is built from TRBV28 and TRBJ2-2; D perhaps matches TRBD1 (6 bases). This CDR3 comprises 14 residues. From germline, CDR1 is MDHEN and CDR2 SYDVKM. The V end lost 6 bases, the J end lost 6 bases, and 14 bases lay between the germline ends. In nucleotides, the CDR3 is TGTGCCAGCAGGGGTACAGGGCGAGCCGGGGAGCTGTTTTTT. As protein: CASRGTGRAGELFF. The full variable domain, rest sourced from reference TRBV28 and TRBJ2-2, is DVKVTQSSRYLVKRTGEKVFLECVQDMDHENMFWYRQDPGLGLRLIYFSYDVKMKEKGDIPEGYSVSREKKERFSLILESASTNQTSMYLCASRGTGRAGELFFGEGSRLTVL.

The count of this clone is one. V usage is TRBV19 and J usage is TRBJ1-1; no clear D. CDR1 LNHDA and CDR2 SQIVND come from the germline V gene (reference sequence). Trimming shortened V by 8 bases and J by 2 bases, and 12 bases separated the two germline ends. This CDR3 comprises 13 residues. CDR3 sequence: CASRPRGNTEAFF. In DNA form, the CDR3 reads TGTGCCAGTCGACCTCGGGGAAACACTGAAGCTTTCTTT.

The rearrangement uses TRBV4-2 and TRBJ1-5; D gene uncertain. CDR1 is LGHNA and CDR2 is YNFKEQ in the germline V gene. The CDR3 consists of 16 residues. V shed 0 bases and J shed 6 bases, with 15 bases lying between them. The CDR3 nucleotides are TGTGCCAGCAGCCAAGAGGCGGCATACCGAGGTCAGCCCCAGCATTTT. It codes for CASSQEAAYRGQPQHF.

The chain joins TRBV27 to TRBJ2-1; 7 nucleotides agree with TRBD2. The ends lost 4 bases at V and 0 bases at J; junction bases unmatched: 9. Germline values: CDR1 MNHEY, CDR2 SMNVEV (reference sequence). The CDR3 spans 17 residues. Written as DNA, the CDR3 is TGTGCCAGCAGTTCATTACCGGGAGGCGACTCCTACAATGAGCAGTTCTTC. It is translated as CASSSLPGGDSYNEQFF.

This clone was seen once. The V gene is TRBV2, the J gene TRBJ2-3, with a possible D match to TRBD2 (5 bases). The CDR3 length is 16 residues. V shed 0 bases and J shed 0 bases, with 10 bases lying between them. The V gene's germline CDR1 is SNHLY and CDR2 FYNNEI. CDR3 in amino acids: CASSEALGSSTDTQYF. CDR3 DNA: TGTGCCAGCAGTGAAGCGCTGGGGAGTAGCACAGATACGCAGTATTTT.

This chain links TRBV4-3 with TRBJ1-2; no definite D call. This CDR3 spans 15 amino acids. The ends were cut back, 0 bases at V and 2 bases at J, with 10 bases in the middle. The germline V gene encodes CDR1 LGHNA and CDR2 YSLEER. The CDR3 DNA follows: TGCGCCAGCAGCCAAGAGGCGGGCACCAACTATGGCTACACCTTC. This translates into CASSQEAGTNYGYTF.